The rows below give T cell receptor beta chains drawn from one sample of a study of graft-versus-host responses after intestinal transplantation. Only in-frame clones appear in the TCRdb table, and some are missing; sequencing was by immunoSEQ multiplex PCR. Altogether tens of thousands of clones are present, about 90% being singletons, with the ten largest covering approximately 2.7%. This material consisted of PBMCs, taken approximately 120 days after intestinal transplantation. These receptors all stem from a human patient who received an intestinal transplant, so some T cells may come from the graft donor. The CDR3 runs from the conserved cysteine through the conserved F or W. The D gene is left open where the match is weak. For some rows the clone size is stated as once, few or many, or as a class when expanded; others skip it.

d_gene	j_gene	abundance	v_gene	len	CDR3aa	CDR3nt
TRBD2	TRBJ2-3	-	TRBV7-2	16	CASSLRGTRLLDTQYF	TGTGCCAGCAGCCTACGAGGGACTAGGCTTTTGGATACGCAGTATTTT
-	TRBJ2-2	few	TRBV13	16	CASSPMGLAYTGELFF	TGTGCCAGCAGCCCGATGGGGCTAGCGTACACCGGGGAGCTGTTTTTT
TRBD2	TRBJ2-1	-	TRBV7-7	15	CASSPGLAGANEQFF	TGTGCTAGCAGTCCCGGACTAGCGGGAGCAAATGAGCAGTTCTTC
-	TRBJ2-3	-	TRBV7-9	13	CASTLRGTDTQYF	TGTGCCAGCACACTAAGGGGCACAGATACGCAGTATTTT
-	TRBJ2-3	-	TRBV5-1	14	CASSLGQGGDTQYF	TGCGCCAGCAGCTTGGGACAGGGAGGGGATACGCAGTATTTT
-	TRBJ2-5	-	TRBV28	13	CASGEEMEETQYF	TGTGCCAGCGGGGAGGAGATGGAAGAGACCCAGTACTTC
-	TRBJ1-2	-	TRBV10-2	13	CASSEQGNYGYTF	TGCGCCAGCAGCGAACAGGGAAACTATGGCTACACCTTC
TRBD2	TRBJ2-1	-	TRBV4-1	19	CASSQDELAGGAVWDEQFF	TGCGCCAGCAGCCAAGATGAGCTAGCGGGGGGTGCGGTGTGGGATGAGCAGTTCTTC
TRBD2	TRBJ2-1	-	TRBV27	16	CASSPQEAGGYNEQFF	TGTGCCAGCAGTCCCCAGGAGGCGGGGGGATACAATGAGCAGTTCTTC
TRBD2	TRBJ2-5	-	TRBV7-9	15	CASSTTSGRGETQYF	TGTGCCAGCAGCACGACTAGCGGGAGGGGAGAGACCCAGTACTTC
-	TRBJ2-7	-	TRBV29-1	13	CSVVRTPTYEQYF	TGCAGCGTTGTTAGGACCCCGACCTACGAGCAGTACTTC
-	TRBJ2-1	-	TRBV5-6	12	CASSLWVNEQFF	TGTGCCAGCAGCTTGTGGGTGAATGAGCAGTTCTTC
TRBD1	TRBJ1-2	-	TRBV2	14	CASRTDLWTGTYTF	TGTGCCAGCAGGACGGACCTTTGGACAGGAACCTACACCTTC
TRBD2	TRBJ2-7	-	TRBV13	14	CASSLGGRADEQYF	TGTGCCAGCAGCTTAGGGGGGAGGGCAGACGAGCAGTACTTC
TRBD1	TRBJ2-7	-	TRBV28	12	CASREGQGTPYF	TGTGCCAGCAGAGAGGGACAGGGAACTCCCTACTTC
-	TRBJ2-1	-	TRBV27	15	CASSRWGELYNEQFF	TGTGCCAGCAGCCGATGGGGTGAACTCTACAATGAGCAGTTCTTC
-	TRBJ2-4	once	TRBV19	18	CASSISPGGALAKNIQYF	TGTGCCAGTAGTATTAGCCCTGGAGGGGCATTAGCCAAAAACATTCAGTACTTC
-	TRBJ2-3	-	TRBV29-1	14	CSVASGGNTDTQYF	TGCAGCGTTGCATCAGGCGGAAACACAGATACGCAGTATTTT
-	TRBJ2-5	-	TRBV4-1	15	CASSQDPRFQETQYF	TGCGCCAGCAGCCAAGATCCGAGGTTCCAAGAGACCCAGTACTTC
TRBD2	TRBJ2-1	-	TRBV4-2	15	CASSPLAGGHNEQFF	TGTGCCAGCAGCCCACTAGCGGGGGGGCATAATGAGCAGTTCTTC
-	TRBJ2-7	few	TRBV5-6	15	CASSSRERHSYEQYF	TGTGCCAGCAGCTCCAGGGAGCGCCACTCCTACGAGCAGTACTTC